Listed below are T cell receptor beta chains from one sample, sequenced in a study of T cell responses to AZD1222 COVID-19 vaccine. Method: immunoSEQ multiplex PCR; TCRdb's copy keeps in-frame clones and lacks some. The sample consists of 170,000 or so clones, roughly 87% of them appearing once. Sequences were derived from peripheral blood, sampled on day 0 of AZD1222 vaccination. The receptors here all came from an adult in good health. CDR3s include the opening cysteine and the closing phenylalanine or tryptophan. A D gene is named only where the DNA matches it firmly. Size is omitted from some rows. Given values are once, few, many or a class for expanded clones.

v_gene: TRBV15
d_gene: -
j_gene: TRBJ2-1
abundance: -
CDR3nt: TGTGCCACCAGCAGAGAGGGGAGCCCCTACAATGAGCAGTTCTTC
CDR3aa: CATSREGSPYNEQFF

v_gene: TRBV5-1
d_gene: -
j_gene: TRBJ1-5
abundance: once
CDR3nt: TGCGCCAGCAGCTTGTCCGTTGGTCAGCCCCAGCATTTT
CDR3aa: CASSLSVGQPQHF

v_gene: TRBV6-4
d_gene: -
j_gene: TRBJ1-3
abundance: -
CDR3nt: TGTGCCAGCAGTGACCCAGACACCGAAGGTAATGGAAACACCATATATTTT
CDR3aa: CASSDPDTEGNGNTIYF

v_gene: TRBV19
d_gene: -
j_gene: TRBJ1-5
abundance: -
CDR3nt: TGTGCCAGTAGTACCACCGTTCAGCCCCAGCATTTT
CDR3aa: CASSTTVQPQHF

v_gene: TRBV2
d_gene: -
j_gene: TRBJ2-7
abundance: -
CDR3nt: TGTGCCAGGGGAGACAGGACCTACGAGCAGTACTTC
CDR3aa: CARGDRTYEQYF

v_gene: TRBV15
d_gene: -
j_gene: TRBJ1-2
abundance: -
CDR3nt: TGTGCCACCAGCAGAGAGTGGGTGGGAGACAGCGGCTACACCTTC
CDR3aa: CATSREWVGDSGYTF

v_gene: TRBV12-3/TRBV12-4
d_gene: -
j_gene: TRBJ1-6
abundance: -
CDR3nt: TGTGCCAGCGGGAAGCGATATAATTCACCCCTCCACTTT
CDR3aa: CASGKRYNSPLHF

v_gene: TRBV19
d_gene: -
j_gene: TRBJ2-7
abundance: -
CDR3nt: TGTGCCAGTAGTCGGTCGCAGTACTCCTACGAGCAGTACTTC
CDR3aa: CASSRSQYSYEQYF

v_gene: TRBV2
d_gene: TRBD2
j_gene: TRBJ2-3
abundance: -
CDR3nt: TGTGCCAGCAGTGAAACGAGCGGGAGGGCGAGGCAGTATTTT
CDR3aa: CASSETSGRARQYF

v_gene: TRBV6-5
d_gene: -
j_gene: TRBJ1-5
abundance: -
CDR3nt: TGTGCCAGCAGACCTAGATCAGTTAGCAATCAGCCCCAGCATTTT
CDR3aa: CASRPRSVSNQPQHF

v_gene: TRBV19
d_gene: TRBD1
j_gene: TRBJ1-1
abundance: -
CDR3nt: TGTGCCAGTAGACCGACAGGGGGCACTGAAGCTTTCTTT
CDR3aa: CASRPTGGTEAFF

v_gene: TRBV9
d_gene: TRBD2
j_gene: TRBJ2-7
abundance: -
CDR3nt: TGTGCCAGCAGCGTAGCTAGCGGGCCTGCCTACGAGCAGTACTTC
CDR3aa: CASSVASGPAYEQYF

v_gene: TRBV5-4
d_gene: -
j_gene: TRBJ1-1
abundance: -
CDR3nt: TGTGCCAGCAGCTCCCGGGACACAAACACTGAAGCTTTCTTT
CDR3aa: CASSSRDTNTEAFF

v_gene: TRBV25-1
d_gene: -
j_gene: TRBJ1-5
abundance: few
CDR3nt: TGTGCCAGCAACGGGACACCCCTGATCAATCAGCCCCAGCATTTT
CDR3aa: CASNGTPLINQPQHF

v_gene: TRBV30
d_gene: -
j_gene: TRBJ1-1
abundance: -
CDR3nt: TGTGCCGGCAGCCCCCGGGGCAACACAGCTTTCTTT
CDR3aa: CAGSPRGNTAFF

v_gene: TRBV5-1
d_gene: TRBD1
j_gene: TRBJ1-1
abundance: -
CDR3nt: TGCGCCAGCAGCTTGGATCCATTGGGACAGGGGAACACTGAAGCTTTCTTT
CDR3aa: CASSLDPLGQGNTEAFF

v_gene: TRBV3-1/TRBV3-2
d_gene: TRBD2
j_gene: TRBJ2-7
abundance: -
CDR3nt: TGTGCCAGCAGCCCTCTGACTAGCGGGAGGCCGAGCTCCTACGAGCAGTACTTC
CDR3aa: CASSPLTSGRPSSYEQYF

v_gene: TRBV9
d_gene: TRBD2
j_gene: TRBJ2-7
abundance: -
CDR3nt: TGTGCCAGCAGCTCTTCCGGGACTAGCAACGAGCAGTACTTC
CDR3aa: CASSSSGTSNEQYF

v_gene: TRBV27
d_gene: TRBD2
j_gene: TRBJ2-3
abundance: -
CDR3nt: TGTGCCAGCAGTTCGGGCGGGAGGGTAGCAGATACGCAGTATTTT
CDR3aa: CASSSGGRVADTQYF

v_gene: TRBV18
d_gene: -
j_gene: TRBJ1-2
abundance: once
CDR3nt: TGTGCCAGCTCACCCCAAGACACCCATGGCTACACCTTC
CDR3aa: CASSPQDTHGYTF

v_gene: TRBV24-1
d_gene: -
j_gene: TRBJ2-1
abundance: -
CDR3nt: TGTGCCACCAGTGATTTTGTGGCAGGCTCCTACAATGAGCAGTTCTTC
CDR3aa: CATSDFVAGSYNEQFF

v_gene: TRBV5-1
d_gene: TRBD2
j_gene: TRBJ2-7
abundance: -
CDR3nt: TGCGCCAGCAAGTCTTGGACTAGCGGAACCTACGAGCAGTACTTC
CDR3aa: CASKSWTSGTYEQYF

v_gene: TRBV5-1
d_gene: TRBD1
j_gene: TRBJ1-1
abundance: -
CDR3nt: TGCGCCAGCCGAACAGGGGTTGCCACTGAAGCTTTCTTT
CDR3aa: CASRTGVATEAFF

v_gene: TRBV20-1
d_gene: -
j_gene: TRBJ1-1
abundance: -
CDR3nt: TGCAGTGCTAGTGAGTACAGGAGGACTGAAGCTTTCTTT
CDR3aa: CSASEYRRTEAFF

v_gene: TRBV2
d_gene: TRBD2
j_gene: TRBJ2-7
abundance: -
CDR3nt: TGTGCCAGCAGTGATAGCGGGAGGACAACCTACGAGCAGTACTTC
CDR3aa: CASSDSGRTTYEQYF

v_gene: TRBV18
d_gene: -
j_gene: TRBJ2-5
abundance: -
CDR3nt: TGTGCCAGCTCCACTCAAGAGACCCAGTACTTC
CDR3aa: CASSTQETQYF

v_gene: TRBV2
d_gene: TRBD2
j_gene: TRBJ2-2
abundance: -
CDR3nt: TGTGCCAGCAGGACCCCACGGGAGGACGGAAGAACGAACACCGGGGAGCTGTTTTTT
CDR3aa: CASRTPREDGRTNTGELFF

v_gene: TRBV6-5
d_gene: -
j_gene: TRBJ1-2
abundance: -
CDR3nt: TGTGCCAGCACACTCGGCTATAACTATGGCTACACCTTC
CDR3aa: CASTLGYNYGYTF

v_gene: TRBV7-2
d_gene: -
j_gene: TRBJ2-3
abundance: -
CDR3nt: TGTGCCAGCAGCTTATCGCACAGCACAGATACGCAGTATTTT
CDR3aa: CASSLSHSTDTQYF

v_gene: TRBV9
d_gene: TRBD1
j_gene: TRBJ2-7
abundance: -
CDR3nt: TGTGCCAGCAGCGTAGAGGGGGCTGGGTACGAGCAGTACTTC
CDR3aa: CASSVEGAGYEQYF

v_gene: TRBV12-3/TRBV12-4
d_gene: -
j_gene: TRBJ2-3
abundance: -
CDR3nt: TGTGCCAGCAGTGCCCCAGGCACAGATACGCAGTATTTT
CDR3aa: CASSAPGTDTQYF

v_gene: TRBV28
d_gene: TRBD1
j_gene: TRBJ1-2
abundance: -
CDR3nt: TGTGCCAGCAGTCCCCCGGGGTCCGTCAGGGGGCTCTATGGCTACACCTTC
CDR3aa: CASSPPGSVRGLYGYTF

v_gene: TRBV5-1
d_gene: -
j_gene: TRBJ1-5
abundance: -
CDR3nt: TGCGCCAGCAGAGGGGGTCACAATCAGCCCCAGCATTTT
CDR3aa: CASRGGHNQPQHF

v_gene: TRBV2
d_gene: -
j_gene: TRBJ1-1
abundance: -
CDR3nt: TGTGCCAGCAGTGTGGGGCTGCGAGTCACTGAAGCTTTCTTT
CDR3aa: CASSVGLRVTEAFF

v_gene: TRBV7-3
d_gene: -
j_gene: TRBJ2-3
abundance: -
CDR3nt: TGTGCCAGCAGCTTAACCTCCATTAAGGGGGATACGCAGTATTTT
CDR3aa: CASSLTSIKGDTQYF

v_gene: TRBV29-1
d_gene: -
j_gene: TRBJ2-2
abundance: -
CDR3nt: TGCAGCGTTGGGATTGGTAGGGAAAGGGGGAACACCGGGGAGCTGTTTTTT
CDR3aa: CSVGIGRERGNTGELFF

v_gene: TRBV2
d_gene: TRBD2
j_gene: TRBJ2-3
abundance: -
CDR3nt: TGTGCCAGCAGCACCCCTGGGACTAGCGGAGTTCGGGATACGCAGTATTTT
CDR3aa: CASSTPGTSGVRDTQYF

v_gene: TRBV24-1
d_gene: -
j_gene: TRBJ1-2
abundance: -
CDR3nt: TGTGCCACCAGTGATCCGAACACAGAGGGGCTCTCTGGCTACACCTTC
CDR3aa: CATSDPNTEGLSGYTF

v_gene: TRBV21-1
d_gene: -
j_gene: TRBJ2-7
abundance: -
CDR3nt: TGTGCCAGCAGCTCTCCCCCGGGCCCCCCTACGAGGGAGTACTTC
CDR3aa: CASSSPPGPPTREYF

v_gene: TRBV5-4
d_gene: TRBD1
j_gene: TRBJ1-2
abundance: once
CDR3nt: TGTGCCAGCAGCTTGGTGGGACAGGATGGCTACACCTTC
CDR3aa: CASSLVGQDGYTF

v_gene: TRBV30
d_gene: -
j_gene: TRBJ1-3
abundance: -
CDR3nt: TGTGCCTGGAAGGCCTCTGGAAACACCATATATTTT
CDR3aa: CAWKASGNTIYF

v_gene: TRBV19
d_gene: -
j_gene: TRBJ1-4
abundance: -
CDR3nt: TGTGCCAGTAGTATCAAGGGATCCGCAACTAATGAAAAACTGTTTTTT
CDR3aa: CASSIKGSATNEKLFF

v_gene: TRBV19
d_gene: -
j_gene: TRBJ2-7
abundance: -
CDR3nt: TGTGCCAGTAGTTGGGCGGGAGAGCAGTACTTC
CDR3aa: CASSWAGEQYF

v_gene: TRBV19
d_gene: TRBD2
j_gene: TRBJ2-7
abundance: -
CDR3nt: TGTGCCAGTGGAAGAACTAGCGGGAGCTCCTACGAGCAGTACTTC
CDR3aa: CASGRTSGSSYEQYF

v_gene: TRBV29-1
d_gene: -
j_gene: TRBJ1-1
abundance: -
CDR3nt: TGCAGCGCAAGCTCAGGGACGCACACTGAAGCTTTCTTT
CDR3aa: CSASSGTHTEAFF